In this sample, the clone carrying this T cell receptor beta chain turned up many times. Its antigen is not known. The data were obtained in a study of early T cells in non-severe SARS-CoV-2 infection. About the study: Chains from this unsorted whole-blood bulk RNA could not be paired. Notes on the study in general: Private and CD4 specificities were missed by VDJdb matching, skewed to anti-spike CD8.

V lost 1 base, J lost 10 bases, and 8 bases stayed unmatched. The CDR3 totals 16 residues. Germline V CDR1 and CDR2: SGHTA, FQGNSA. Unique molecular identifiers were attached to individual cDNA molecules. TCRdb passed the 5' RACE reads through MiXCR, listing each CDR3 protein once. The sample has about 28,000 distinct CDR3 sequences; around 5.3% are singletons. The sequence was obtained from an adult who was a healthcare worker with PCR-confirmed SARS-CoV-2 infection or an uninfected control (not recorded which). The sample comprised whole blood. The chain combines TRBV7-2 with TRBJ2-1; 12 bases line up with TRBD2. For the CDR3, the DNA is TGTGCCAGCAGCTTAGACCTAGCGGGAGGGCTTCGGGAGCAGTTCTTC. Residues: CASSLDLAGGLREQFF.